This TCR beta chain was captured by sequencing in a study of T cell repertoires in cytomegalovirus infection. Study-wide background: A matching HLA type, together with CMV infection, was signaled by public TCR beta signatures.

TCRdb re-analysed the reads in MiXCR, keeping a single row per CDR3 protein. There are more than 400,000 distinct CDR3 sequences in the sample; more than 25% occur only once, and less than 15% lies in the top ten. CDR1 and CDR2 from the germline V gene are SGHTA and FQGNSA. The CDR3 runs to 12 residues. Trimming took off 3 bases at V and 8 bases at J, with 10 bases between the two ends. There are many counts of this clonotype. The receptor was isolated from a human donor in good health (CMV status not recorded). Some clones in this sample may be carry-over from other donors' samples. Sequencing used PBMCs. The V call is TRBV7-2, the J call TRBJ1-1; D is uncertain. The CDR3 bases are TGTGCCAGCAGCTTTTCGGACTGGGAAGCTTTCTTT. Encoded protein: CASSFSDWEAFF.